The entry that follows covers one TCR beta chain sequence. The CDR3 contains 14 residues. Trimming cost V 8 bases and J 6 bases; bases outside gene matches: 13. Germline CDR1 reads SNHLY; CDR2 reads FYNNEI. TCRdb keeps only in-frame clones here, not all; method: immunoSEQ multiplex PCR. The sample includes 300,000 to 500,000 clones, more than 75% seen only once; the top ten take 0.95% to 1%. These data come from a study of blood T cell repertoires in COVID-19. The origin of this receptor is a woman in her twenties or thirties with acute COVID-19. Material: PBMCs or T cells enriched from blood (not recorded which). V usage is TRBV2 and J usage is TRBJ2-7, with TRBD2 matching 7 bases. The CDR3 region has the DNA TGTGCCAGCGGGCTAGCGGACCTGCTAGGCGAGCAGTACTTC. Translation gives CASGLADLLGEQYF.